The table lists the clone carrying this T cell receptor beta chain with a count of one. The protocol was immunoSEQ multiplex PCR, while the TCRdb copy is restricted to in-frame clones and leaves out a portion. The top ten hold 10% to 15% of the sample, which has 350,000 to 500,000 clones, over 75% seen once. This sample was included in a study of Ad26.COV2.S vaccination and SARS-CoV-2 variants. The CDR3 spans 17 residues. Germline values: CDR1 SGHNT, CDR2 YYREEE (reference sequence). Trimming cost V 3 bases and J 2 bases, with 21 bases left between them. Treatment of the sample: 15 to 20 received Ad26.COV2.S at low or high dose, single or two shots; about 5 received placebo; per-sample allocation not given. Sampling happened 63 days after the first vaccine or placebo injection. Wuhan-strain SARS-CoV-2 spike was expressed by the Ad26 vector that made up the vaccine.

The chain couples TRBV5-4 to TRBJ2-7; perhaps TRBD2 as D (6 bases). This material consisted of peripheral blood, taken in a trial of Ad26.COV2.S vaccine versus placebo. The TCR was taken from a person aged 18-65 years who received the Ad26.COV2.S COVID-19 vaccine or a placebo. The CDR3, as DNA: TGTGCCAGCAGCTCCTCCCGCGCCGGGACTCTAACCTACGAGCAGTACTTC. Translated: CASSSSRAGTLTYEQYF.